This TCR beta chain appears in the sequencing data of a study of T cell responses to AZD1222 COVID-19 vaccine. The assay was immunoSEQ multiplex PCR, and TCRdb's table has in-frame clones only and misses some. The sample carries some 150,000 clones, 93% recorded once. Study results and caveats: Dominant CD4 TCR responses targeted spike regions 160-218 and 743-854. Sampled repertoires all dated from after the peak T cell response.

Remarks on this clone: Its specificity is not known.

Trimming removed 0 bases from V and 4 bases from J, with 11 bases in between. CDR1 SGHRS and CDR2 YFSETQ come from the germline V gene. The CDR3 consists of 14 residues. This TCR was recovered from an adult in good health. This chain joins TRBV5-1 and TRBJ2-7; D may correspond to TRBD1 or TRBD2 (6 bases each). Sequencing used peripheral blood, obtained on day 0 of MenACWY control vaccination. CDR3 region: CASSLVGGRYEQYF. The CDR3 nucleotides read TGCGCCAGCAGCTTGGTGGGGGGCCGGTACGAGCAGTACTTC.